What follows are 17 T cell receptor beta chains derived from one specimen sequenced in a study of T cells after yellow fever vaccination. TCRdb passed the 5' RACE reads through MiXCR, listing each CDR3 protein once. The data show more than 300,000 distinct CDR3 sequences, roughly a tenth seen once. The sample was CD4+ T cells sorted from PBMCs, taken 45 days after the yellow fever booster vaccination. These TCRs come from a man aged 18 to 30 who received the YFV17D yellow fever vaccine.

This clonotype was detected only a few times. The rearrangement uses TRBV4-1 and TRBJ2-7; 9 bases align to TRBD1. The V segment lost 3 bases and the J segment 7 bases; nucleotides outside the gene matches: 7. The CDR3 sequence is 14 residues long. The germline gives CDR1 MGHRA, CDR2 YSYEKL. Here the CDR3 reads CASSHGTGTREQYF. As DNA, the CDR3 is TGCGCCAGCAGCCACGGGACAGGGACACGGGAGCAGTACTTC.

This clonotype showed up just a few times. Since a much larger clone is just one base distant, this may be a read error. This chain links TRBV12-3 or TRBV12-4 with TRBJ2-2; tentative D call: TRBD1 (6 bases). The V gene lost 3 bases and the J gene lost 6 bases, with 20 bases spanning the gap. This CDR3 contains 17 residues. The CDR3 DNA follows: TGTGCCAGCAGTTTGCAGGGGACGATGGTTGTTGCCGGGGAGCTGTTTTTT. This gives the protein CASSLQGTMVVAGELFF.

The chain carries TRBV2 and TRBJ2-7; tentatively, D is TRBD1 or TRBD2 (5 bases each). Trimming shortened V by 2 bases and J by 4 bases, and 9 bases separated the two germline ends. In germline, CDR1 is SNHLY, CDR2 FYNNEI. This CDR3 comprises 13 residues. The CDR3 reads CASSEKGPYEQYF. Here the CDR3 DNA reads TGTGCCAGCAGTGAAAAGGGACCTTACGAGCAGTACTTC.

This chain connects TRBV7-2 to TRBJ1-6; a possible D gene is TRBD1 (5 bases). CDR3 size: 12 residues. Germline V gives CDR1 SGHTA, CDR2 FQGNSA. The V gene lost 5 bases and the J gene lost 13 bases, with 12 bases spanning the gap. In DNA, the CDR3 is TGTGCCAGCAGCACCCACAGGTCCCCCCTCCACTTT. It specifies CASSTHRSPLHF.

This clonotype was detected only a few times. J is TRBJ2-1 and V is TRBV5-1; TRBD2 aligns across 9 bases. CDR3 length: 15 residues. Germline V gives CDR1 SGHRS, CDR2 YFSETQ. Unmatched junction bases numbered 7, after V lost 4 bases and J lost 5 bases. The CDR3 DNA reads TGCGCCAGCAGCCCAATAGCGGGGGTTGACAATGAGCAGTTCTTC. This codes for CASSPIAGVDNEQFF.

There are a few counts of this clonotype. V and J are TRBV20-1 and TRBJ1-1; 8 bases are shared with TRBD1. V trimming: 5 bases; J trimming: 13 bases; junction bases outside the gene matches: 9. The length of the CDR3 is 11 residues. CDR1 and CDR2 (germline): DFQATT, SNEGSKA (reference sequence). The CDR3 here is CSARDRGIDFF. The CDR3 DNA is TGCAGTGCTCGTGACAGGGGAATTGATTTCTTT.

The gene calls are TRBV6-6 and TRBJ1-3; possibly TRBD1 for D (5 bases). CDR3 length: 17 residues. V shed 5 bases and J shed 0 bases, with 17 bases lying between them. The germline V gene has CDR1 MNHNY and CDR2 SVGAGI (reference sequence). The CDR3 sequence: CASSVEPGRSSGNTIYF. The CDR3 region has the DNA TGTGCCAGCAGTGTTGAACCGGGACGCAGCTCTGGAAACACCATATATTTT.

The gene calls are TRBV12-3 or TRBV12-4 and TRBJ1-1, with unresolved D. This CDR3 region has 15 residues. V lost 6 bases to trimming and J lost 5 bases, with 19 bases between them. CDR3 coding DNA: TGTGCCAGCAGGCCTGGAACCCGAGGGAAAACTGAAGCTTTCTTT. Its protein product is CASRPGTRGKTEAFF.

This clonotype was seen a handful of times. This chain uses TRBV7-2 with TRBJ2-7; TRBD1 or TRBD2 may be the D gene (5 bases each). Germline V gene data show CDR1 as SGHTA and CDR2 as FQGNSA. Trimming pared 1 base from V and 3 bases from J, leaving 13 bases between. This CDR3 contains 15 residues. The CDR3 reads CASSLVGTGNYEQYF. The CDR3 nucleotides are TGTGCCAGCAGCTTAGTCGGGACGGGCAACTACGAGCAGTACTTC. The full variable domain, completed using reference TRBV7-2 and TRBJ2-7, is GAGVSQSPSNKVTEKGKDVELRCDPISGHTALYWYRQSLGQGLEFLIYFQGNSAPDKSGLPSDRFSAERTGGSVSTLTIQRTQQEDSAVYLCASSLVGTGNYEQYFGPGTRLTVT.

The table lists this clonotype with a few counts. The chain recombines TRBV12-3 or TRBV12-4 with TRBJ2-1, with TRBD2 matching over 9 bases. This CDR3 is 16 amino acids long. V was clipped by 4 bases and J by 0 bases; unmatched bases: 4. The CDR3 region has the DNA TGTGCCAGCAGTTCTAGCGGGGCTTACTCCTACAATGAGCAGTTCTTC. This codes for CASSSSGAYSYNEQFF.

The chain is built from TRBV4-2 and TRBJ2-2, with D possibly matching TRBD2 (6 bases). Germline values: CDR1 LGHNA, CDR2 YNFKEQ. The length of the CDR3 is 18 residues. V was cut by 0 bases and J by 4 bases, with 18 bases left in between. In DNA, the CDR3 is TGTGCCAGCAGCCAAGAGATCGCGGGGCCCCGGTCCACCGGGGAGCTGTTTTTT. This codes for CASSQEIAGPRSTGELFF.

At least ten counts were recorded for this clonotype. The rearrangement uses TRBV28 and TRBJ2-1; either TRBD1 or TRBD2 may fit D (5 bases each). Looked up from germline, CDR1 is MDHEN and CDR2 is SYDVKM. V lost 8 bases, J lost 5 bases, and 13 bases lay in between. The length of the CDR3 is 13 residues. DNA for the CDR3: TGTGCCAGCCGGGGCACCCTTAACAATGAGCAGTTCTTC. It codes for CASRGTLNNEQFF.

On this clonotype itself: An end of the junction does not agree with germline; a read error may underlie this. The V gene is TRBV4-1, the J gene TRBJ2-5; D is possibly TRBD1 (7 bases). Germline values: CDR1 MGHRA, CDR2 YSYEKL. This CDR3 contains 16 residues. The CDR3 sequence: CASSQDWRGQEETLYF. The DNA of the CDR3 is TGCGCCAGCAGCCAAGATTGGAGGGGGCAAGAGGAGACCCTGTACTTC.

The CDR3 sequence: CASSGLAEINEQFF. As DNA, the CDR3 is TGTGCCAGCAGTGGACTAGCGGAGATCAATGAGCAGTTCTTC. The chain joins TRBV6-1 to TRBJ2-1; 9 nucleotides line up with TRBD2. The germline gives CDR1 MNHNS, CDR2 SASEGT. The CDR3 consists of 14 residues. Trimming took 4 bases from V and 6 from J; bases not matched to a gene: 4.

Many counts were recorded for this clonotype. This sequence joins TRBV5-4 and TRBJ2-2; a weak D match, TRBD1 (6 bases). The CDR3 has 14 amino acids. The germline V gene has CDR1 SGHNT and CDR2 YYREEE (reference sequence). V lost 6 bases, J lost 1 base, and 10 bases lay in between. The DNA of the CDR3 is TGTGCCAGCACCCCGGGACAGAACACCGGGGAGCTGTTTTTT. Its protein product is CASTPGQNTGELFF.

This clonotype was observed a few times. The rearrangement joins TRBV20-1 to TRBJ2-3; D gene unclear. Trimming removed 3 bases from V and 4 bases from J, with 8 bases in between. The CDR3 is 12 amino acids. Germline V lookup: CDR1 DFQATT, CDR2 SNEGSKA (reference sequence). The CDR3 DNA is TGCAGTGCTAGGGGGTGGCCAGATACGCAGTATTTT. Translating gives CSARGWPDTQYF.

The chain uses TRBV6-5 and TRBJ2-7; TRBD1 matches at 11 bases. Germline trimming cut 7 bases from V and 6 bases from J; bases unmatched to any gene: 8. Germline V gene sequence: CDR1 MNHEY, CDR2 SVGAGI. This CDR3 has 14 amino acids. The CDR3 DNA reads as TGTGCCAGCAATCCTCCGGGACAGGGGGGCGAGCAGTACTTC. Encoded protein: CASNPPGQGGEQYF.